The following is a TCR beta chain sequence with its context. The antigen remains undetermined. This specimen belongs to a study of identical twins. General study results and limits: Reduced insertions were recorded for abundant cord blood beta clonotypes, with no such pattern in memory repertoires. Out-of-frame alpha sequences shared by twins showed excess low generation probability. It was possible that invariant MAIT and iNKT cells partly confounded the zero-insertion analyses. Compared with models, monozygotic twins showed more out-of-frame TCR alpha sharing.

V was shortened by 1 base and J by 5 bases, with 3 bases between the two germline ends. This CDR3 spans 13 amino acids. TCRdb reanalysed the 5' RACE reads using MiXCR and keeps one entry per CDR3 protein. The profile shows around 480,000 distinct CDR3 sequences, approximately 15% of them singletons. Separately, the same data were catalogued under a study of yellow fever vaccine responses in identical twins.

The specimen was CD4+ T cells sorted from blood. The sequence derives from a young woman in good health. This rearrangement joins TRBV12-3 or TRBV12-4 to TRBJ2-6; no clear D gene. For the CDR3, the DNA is TGTGCCAGCAGTTTAGACAGGGCCAACGTCCTGACTTTC. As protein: CASSLDRANVLTF.